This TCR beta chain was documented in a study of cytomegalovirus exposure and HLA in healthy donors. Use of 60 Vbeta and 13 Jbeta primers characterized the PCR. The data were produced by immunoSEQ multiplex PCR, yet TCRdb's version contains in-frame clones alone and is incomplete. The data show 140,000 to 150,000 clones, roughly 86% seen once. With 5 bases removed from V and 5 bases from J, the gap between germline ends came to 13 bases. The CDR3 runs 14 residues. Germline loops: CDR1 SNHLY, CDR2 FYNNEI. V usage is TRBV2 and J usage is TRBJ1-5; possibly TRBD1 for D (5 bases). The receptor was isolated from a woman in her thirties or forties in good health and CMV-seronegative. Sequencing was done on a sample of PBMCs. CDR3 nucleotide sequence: TGTGCCAGCAGTCCTGGCAGGGCTGATCAGCCCCAGCATTTT. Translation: CASSPGRADQPQHF.